The T cell receptor (beta chain) described here comes from a study of shared T cell receptors in the human thymus. The ends lost 6 bases at V and 2 bases at J; junction bases unmatched: 13. CDR3 length equals 18 residues. Germline V gives CDR1 MRHNA, CDR2 SNTAGT. Sequenced by immunoSEQ multiplex PCR; TCRdb stores in-frame clones only, minus some. The sample shows 650,000 to 950,000 clones, approximately 85% of them seen only once. These data were likewise used in another study, on human thymus T cells.

Sequenced: thymocytes. This clonotype was obtained from a girl under two years old with a congenital heart defect. The gene calls are TRBV6-4 and TRBJ2-1; 10 bases line up with TRBD2. The CDR3 DNA reads TGTGCCAGCAGCCCGACTGCTAGCGGGGGAACTACCTACAATGAGCAGTTCTTC. It specifies CASSPTASGGTTYNEQFF.